Each of the 27 T cell receptor beta chains below was sequenced from the same sample in a study of shared clonotypes between healthy human individuals. Only in-frame clones appear in the TCRdb table, and some are missing; sequencing was by immunoSEQ multiplex PCR. This sample has some 2,400,000 clones, with around 95% found just once. Input material: naive CD4+ T cells sorted from blood. Subset of the sample: CD45RA+ positively selected. The receptors here all came from a man younger than 30 in good health.

CDR3 nucleotide sequence: TGTGCCAGCAGCTTGGCCCGGGGTACCTCACCCCTCCACTTT. It specifies CASSLARGTSPLHF. The chain couples TRBV5-6 to TRBJ1-6; D uncertain. Germline-derived CDR1 and CDR2 are SGHDT and YYEEEE. The V end lost 0 bases, the J end lost 10 bases, and 11 bases lay between the germline ends. The CDR3 is 14 amino acids.

This chain joins TRBV6-1 and TRBJ1-2; a possible D gene is TRBD1 (6 bases). The CDR3 spans 14 residues. V was trimmed by 6 bases and J by 0 bases, leaving 11 bases between them. Germline CDR1 and CDR2: MNHNS and SASEGT. CDR3 coding DNA: TGTGCCAGCAGCCGGGACATTTCTAACTATGGCTACACCTTC. Its translation is CASSRDISNYGYTF.

The CDR3 loop reads CASSRAGAYEQYF. In nucleotides, the CDR3 is TGTGCCAGCTCACGGGCAGGGGCCTACGAGCAGTACTTC. The gene calls are TRBV18 and TRBJ2-7; weak D call: TRBD1 (6 bases). CDR3 size: 13 residues. Germline V gene lookup returns CDR1 KGHSH and CDR2 LQKENI. V was pared by 4 bases and J by 2 bases, with 9 bases between. Supplemented by reference TRBV18 and TRBJ2-7, the full variable domain reads NAGVMQNPRHLVRRRGQEARLRCSPMKGHSHVYWYRQLPEEGLKFMVYLQKENIIDESGMPKERFSAEFPKEGPSILRIQQVVRGDSAAYFCASSRAGAYEQYFGPGTRLTVT.

This chain connects TRBV4-1 to TRBJ2-1, with D hard to call. Germline V lookup: CDR1 MGHRA, CDR2 YSYEKL. V was trimmed by 2 bases and J by 6 bases, leaving 14 bases between them. The CDR3 covers 15 residues. CDR3 region: CASSQPSSDLNEQFF. In nucleotides, the CDR3 is TGCGCCAGCAGCCAACCGTCGTCGGACCTCAATGAGCAGTTCTTC.

V gene TRBV6-6 combines with J gene TRBJ1-1; possible D gene TRBD1, 6 bases. Germline V gene sequence: CDR1 MNHNY, CDR2 SVGAGI (reference sequence). The V gene lost 7 bases and the J gene lost 0 bases, with 15 bases spanning the gap. This CDR3 has 15 amino acids. The CDR3 nucleotides read TGTGCCAGCAATCCAGTGGGGGGCATGAACACTGAAGCTTTCTTT. It yields the protein CASNPVGGMNTEAFF.

Comments on this clone: Other DNA variants within this sample encode the same CDR3. The chain employs TRBV7-9 and TRBJ1-2, with no clear D. This CDR3 has 13 residues. V shed 1 base and J shed 4 bases, with 7 bases lying between them. Germline CDR1 is SEHNR and CDR2 is FQNEAQ (reference sequence). The CDR3 here is CASSLGGGYGYTF. The CDR3 nucleotides are TGTGCCAGCAGCTTAGGCGGAGGCTATGGCTACACCTTC.

The CDR3 here is CASSLAILAGSGEQYF. The CDR3 DNA follows: TGTGCCAGCAGCTTAGCGATACTAGCGGGATCGGGGGAGCAGTACTTC. The rearrangement uses TRBV7-8 and TRBJ2-7, with 10 bases aligning to TRBD2. CDR3 length: 16 residues. Trimming cost V 0 bases and J 7 bases; bases outside gene matches: 9. CDR1 is SGHVS, CDR2 FQNEAQ, per germline.

This clone was counted once. J is TRBJ1-2 and V is TRBV18, with unresolved D. The V and J ends lost 1 base and 8 bases respectively, with 14 bases between them. Germline-derived CDR1 and CDR2 are KGHSH and LQKENI. This CDR3 region has 14 residues. The chain's CDR3 is CASSPRSGVEGYTF. Written as DNA, the CDR3 is TGTGCCAGCTCACCACGGTCTGGCGTTGAGGGCTACACCTTC.

The chain uses TRBV6-5 and TRBJ2-7; D perhaps matches TRBD1 (5 bases). V dropped 4 bases and J dropped 0 bases, with 13 bases sitting between them. The CDR3 is made up of 15 amino acids. Per the germline V gene, CDR1 is MNHEY and CDR2 is SVGAGI. The CDR3: CASSLTRASSYEQYF. CDR3 bases: TGTGCCAGCAGTTTAACCAGGGCGAGCTCCTACGAGCAGTACTTC.

The chain has TRBV7-2 and TRBJ2-3, with D hard to call. This CDR3 is 14 amino acids long. From germline, CDR1 is SGHTA and CDR2 FQGNSA. V was shortened by 4 bases and J by 7 bases, with 15 bases between the two germline ends. CDR3 sequence: CASSSGLSPNTQYF. The CDR3 bases are TGTGCCAGCAGCTCCGGCCTTAGCCCCAATACGCAGTATTTT.

Concerning this clone: Other DNA sequences in the sample encode the same CDR3. The chain is built from TRBV2 and TRBJ1-2; 12 bases match TRBD1. This CDR3 comprises 14 residues. Trimming cost V 5 bases and J 7 bases; bases outside gene matches: 5. Germline values: CDR1 SNHLY, CDR2 FYNNEI. The CDR3: CASSPGQGASGYTF. The CDR3 DNA reads as TGTGCCAGCAGTCCGGGACAGGGGGCTTCTGGCTACACCTTC.

The V gene is TRBV5-1, the J gene TRBJ2-1; 11 bases map to TRBD2. The CDR3 is 15 residues long. V shed 4 bases and J 9 bases; nucleotides not matched to a gene: 9. The germline V gene encodes CDR1 SGHRS and CDR2 YFSETQ. Here the CDR3 reads CASSQTSGSGVEQFF. CDR3 nucleotides: TGCGCCAGCAGCCAAACTAGCGGGAGTGGAGTTGAGCAGTTCTTC.

CDR3 DNA sequence: TGTGCCAGCAGTTTTTCCGGGGCGGGCGGCTACGAGCAGTACTTC. It is translated as CASSFSGAGGYEQYF. J is TRBJ2-7 and V is TRBV28; TRBD1 or TRBD2 may be the D gene (5 bases each). The V and J ends lost 3 bases and 3 bases respectively, with 15 bases between them. CDR1 and CDR2 from the germline V gene are MDHEN and SYDVKM. This CDR3 contains 15 residues.

The chain recombines TRBV5-4 with TRBJ2-4, with D possibly being TRBD1 (6 bases). From germline, CDR1 is SGHNT and CDR2 YYREEE (reference sequence). Between the trimmed V and J ends, which lost 0 bases and 6 bases, there was a span of 16 bases. This CDR3 spans 16 amino acids. The CDR3 spells CASSLAGRGMGNIQYF. DNA of the CDR3: TGTGCCAGCAGCTTGGCGGGCAGGGGCATGGGAAACATTCAGTACTTC.

This chain connects TRBV5-4 to TRBJ1-1; D not resolved. The V gene's germline CDR1 is SGHNT and CDR2 YYREEE (reference sequence). Trimming pared 3 bases from V and 5 bases from J, leaving 14 bases between. This CDR3 is 14 amino acids long. The CDR3, as DNA: TGTGCCAGCAGCTCGAAAGCGGCGGGTACTGAAGCTTTCTTT. This encodes CASSSKAAGTEAFF.

The rearrangement joins TRBV7-9 to TRBJ1-4; no clear D gene. Germline V gene data show CDR1 as SEHNR and CDR2 as FQNEAQ (reference sequence). The CDR3 is 12 amino acids. Trimming shortened V by 3 bases and J by 8 bases, and 7 bases separated the two germline ends. The CDR3 reads CASSLPGEKLFF. The CDR3, as DNA: TGTGCCAGCAGCTTGCCGGGGGAAAAACTGTTTTTT. Complete variable domain (other parts from reference TRBV7-9 and TRBJ1-4): DTGVSQNPRHKITKRGQNVTFRCDPISEHNRLYWYRQTLGQGPEFLTYFQNEAQLEKSRLLSDRFSAERPKGSFSTLEIQRTEQGDSAMYLCASSLPGEKLFFGSGTQLSVL.

The chain is built from TRBV6-6 and TRBJ2-7; D is ambiguous. The CDR3 contains 14 residues. Trimming removed 2 bases at V and 2 bases at J, with 10 bases between. The germline gives CDR1 MNHNY, CDR2 SVGAGI (reference sequence). The CDR3 nucleotides are TGTGCCAGCAGTTACGTAGCAGGCCCCTACGAGCAGTACTTC. As protein: CASSYVAGPYEQYF.

This chain connects TRBV6-5 to TRBJ1-1; unclear D gene. With 2 bases removed from V and 4 bases from J, the gap between germline ends came to 14 bases. The V gene's germline CDR1 is MNHEY and CDR2 SVGAGI. This CDR3 has 15 residues. In DNA form, the CDR3 reads TGTGCCAGCAGTTACCTGGAAAGGTTTCGCACTGAAGCTTTCTTT. Translation: CASSYLERFRTEAFF.

This clone was counted once. The chain is built from TRBV10-3 and TRBJ2-5; D may match TRBD1 or TRBD2 (5 bases each). Trimming took 7 bases from V and 5 from J, leaving 14 bases between them. The CDR3 totals 13 residues. Looked up from germline, CDR1 is ENHRY and CDR2 is SYGVKD. The CDR3 loop reads CAITPGLAETQYF. The CDR3 DNA is TGTGCCATCACCCCGGGGCTAGCCGAGACCCAGTACTTC.

The genes are TRBV28 and TRBJ1-5; 9 bases agree with TRBD1. This CDR3 comprises 15 residues. V lost 4 bases and J lost 3; bases outside the gene matches: 4. CDR1 MDHEN and CDR2 SYDVKM come from the germline V gene. CDR3 in amino acids: CASSWDRASNQPQHF. The CDR3 bases are TGTGCCAGCAGTTGGGACAGGGCGTCCAATCAGCCCCAGCATTTT.

The rearrangement links TRBV5-8 to TRBJ1-5, with TRBD1 identical over 8 bases. The CDR3 runs to 19 residues. CDR1 is SGHTS and CDR2 is YDEGEE in the germline V gene. With V trimmed by 3 bases and J by 0 bases, 14 bases remained unmatched. The DNA of the CDR3 is TGTGCCAGCAGCTACCCCGCTTACCGACAGGGGCATAGCAATCAGCCCCAGCATTTT. Translating gives CASSYPAYRQGHSNQPQHF.

This clone was counted once. The J gene is TRBJ1-4, the V gene TRBV10-3; the D gene is possibly TRBD1 (6 bases). Germline CDR1 ENHRY, CDR2 SYGVKD. V lost 10 bases to trimming and J lost 15 bases, with 18 bases between them. The length of the CDR3 is 11 residues. The CDR3 nucleotides are TGTGCCACCGGTGGGGACAAAGGTTTGTTTTTT. It specifies CATGGDKGLFF.

The chain combines TRBV9 with TRBJ2-2, with TRBD1 matching 7 bases. The V gene's germline CDR1 is SGDLS and CDR2 YYNGEE. This CDR3 comprises 14 residues. The V and J ends lost 3 bases and 5 bases, in that order; junction bases with no gene match: 4. The CDR3 region has the DNA TGTGCCAGCAGCGCCAGACAGGGTACCGGGGAGCTGTTTTTT. Its translation is CASSARQGTGELFF.

This chain connects TRBV9 to TRBJ1-3; the D is unclear. This CDR3 contains 13 residues. Trimming removed 5 bases from V and 0 bases from J, with 6 bases in between. Germline assignment: CDR1 SGDLS and CDR2 YYNGEE. This CDR3 reads CASRRDSGNTIYF. CDR3 nucleotide sequence: TGTGCCAGCAGGCGGGACTCTGGAAACACCATATATTTT.

This clone was found once. The chain links TRBV7-2 to TRBJ2-1, with D possibly being TRBD1 (6 bases). The CDR3 covers 16 residues. Between the trimmed V and J ends, which lost 0 bases and 4 bases, there was a span of 13 bases. CDR1 and CDR2 from the germline V gene are SGHTA and FQGNSA. CDR3: CASSLAGTLSYNEQFF. DNA of the CDR3: TGTGCCAGCAGCTTAGCAGGGACACTTTCATACAATGAGCAGTTCTTC.

This chain links TRBV9 with TRBJ2-3; 9 positions agree with TRBD2. Per germline, CDR1 SGDLS and CDR2 YYNGEE. V lost 4 bases to trimming and J lost 2 bases; unmatched junction nucleotides: 8. The CDR3 length is 16 residues. The CDR3 protein is CASSRYSGGVTDTQYF. In DNA form, the CDR3 reads TGTGCCAGCAGCCGCTATAGCGGGGGAGTCACAGATACGCAGTATTTT.

The chain carries TRBV28 and TRBJ2-7; 10 nucleotides match TRBD1. The CDR3 extends over 15 amino acids. The trim removed 4 bases at V and 3 bases at J, leaving 6 bases unmatched. In germline, CDR1 is MDHEN, CDR2 SYDVKM. The CDR3 protein is CASSSRGQGNYEQYF. The CDR3 DNA sequence: TGTGCCAGCAGTTCGAGGGGACAGGGGAACTACGAGCAGTACTTC.